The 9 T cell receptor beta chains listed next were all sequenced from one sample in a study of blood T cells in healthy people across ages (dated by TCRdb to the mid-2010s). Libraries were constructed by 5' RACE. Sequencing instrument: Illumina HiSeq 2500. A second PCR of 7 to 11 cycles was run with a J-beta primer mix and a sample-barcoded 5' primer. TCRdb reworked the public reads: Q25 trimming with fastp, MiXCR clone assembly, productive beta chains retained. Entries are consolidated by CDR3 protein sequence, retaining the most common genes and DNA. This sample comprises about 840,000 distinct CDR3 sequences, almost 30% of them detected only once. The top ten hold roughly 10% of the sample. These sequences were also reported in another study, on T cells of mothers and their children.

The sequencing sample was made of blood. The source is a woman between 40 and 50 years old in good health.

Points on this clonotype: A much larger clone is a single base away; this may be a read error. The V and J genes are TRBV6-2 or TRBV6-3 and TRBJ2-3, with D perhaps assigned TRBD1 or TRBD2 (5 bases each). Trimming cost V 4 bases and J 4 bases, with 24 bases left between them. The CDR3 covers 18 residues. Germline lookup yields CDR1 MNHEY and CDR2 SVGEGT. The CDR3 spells CASSSLGTTTSGPDTQYF. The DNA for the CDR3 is TGTGCCAGCAGTTCCCTGGGGACGACGACCTCCGGCCCAGATACGCAGTATTTT.

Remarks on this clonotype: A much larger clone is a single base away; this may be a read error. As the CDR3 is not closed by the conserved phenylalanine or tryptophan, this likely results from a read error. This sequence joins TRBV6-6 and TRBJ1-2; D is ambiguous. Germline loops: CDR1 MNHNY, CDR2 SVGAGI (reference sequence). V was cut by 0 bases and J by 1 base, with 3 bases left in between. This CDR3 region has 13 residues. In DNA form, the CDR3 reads TGTGCCAGCAGTTACTCGAGTAACTATGGCTACACCGTC. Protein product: CASSYSSNYGYTV.

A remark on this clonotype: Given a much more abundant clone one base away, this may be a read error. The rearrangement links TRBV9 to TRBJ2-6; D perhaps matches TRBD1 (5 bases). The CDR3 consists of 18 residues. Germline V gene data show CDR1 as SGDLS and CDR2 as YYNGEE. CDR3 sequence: CASSVGWKGVTGANVPTF. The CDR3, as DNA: TGTGCCAGCAGCGTAGGATGGAAAGGGGTCACTGGGGCCAACGTCCCGACTTTC.

The CDR3, as DNA: TGTGCCAGCAGCCGAGAGGCCGGCTCTGAAAAACTGTTTTTT. This gives the protein CASSREAGSEKLFF. The chain is built from TRBV7-6 and TRBJ1-4; no clear D gene. This CDR3 is 14 amino acids long. V dropped 5 bases and J dropped 7 bases, with 14 bases sitting between them. Germline V gives CDR1 SGHVS, CDR2 FNYEAQ.

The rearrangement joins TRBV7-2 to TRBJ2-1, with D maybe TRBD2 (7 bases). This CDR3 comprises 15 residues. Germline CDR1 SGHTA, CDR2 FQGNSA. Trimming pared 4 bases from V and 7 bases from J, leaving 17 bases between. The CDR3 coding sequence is TGTGCCAGCAGCTCAAGGGGGGGTTTGGGGAATGAGCAGTTCTTC. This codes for CASSSRGGLGNEQFF. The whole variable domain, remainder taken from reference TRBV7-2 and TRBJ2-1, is GAGVSQSPSNKVTEKGKDVELRCDPISGHTALYWYRQSLGQGLEFLIYFQGNSAPDKSGLPSDRFSAERTGGSVSTLTIQRTQQEDSAVYLCASSSRGGLGNEQFFGPGTRLTVL.

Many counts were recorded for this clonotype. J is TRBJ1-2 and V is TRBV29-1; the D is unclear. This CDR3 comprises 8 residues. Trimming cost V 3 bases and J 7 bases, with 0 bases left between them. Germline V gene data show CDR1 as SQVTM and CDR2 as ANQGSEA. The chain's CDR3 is CSVDGYTF. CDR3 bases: TGCAGCGTTGATGGCTACACCTTC.

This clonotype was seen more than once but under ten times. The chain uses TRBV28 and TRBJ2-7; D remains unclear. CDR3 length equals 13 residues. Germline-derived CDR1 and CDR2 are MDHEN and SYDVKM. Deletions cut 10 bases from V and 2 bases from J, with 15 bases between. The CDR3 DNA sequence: TGTGCCATCGAACCAGGAGAGGCCTACGAGCAGTACTTC. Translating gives CAIEPGEAYEQYF.

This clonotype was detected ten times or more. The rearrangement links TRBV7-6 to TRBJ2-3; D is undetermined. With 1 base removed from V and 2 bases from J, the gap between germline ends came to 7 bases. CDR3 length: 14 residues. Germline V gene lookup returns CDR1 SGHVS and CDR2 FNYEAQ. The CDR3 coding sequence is TGTGCCAGCAGCTTAGGGCCAGACACAGATACGCAGTATTTT. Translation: CASSLGPDTDTQYF.

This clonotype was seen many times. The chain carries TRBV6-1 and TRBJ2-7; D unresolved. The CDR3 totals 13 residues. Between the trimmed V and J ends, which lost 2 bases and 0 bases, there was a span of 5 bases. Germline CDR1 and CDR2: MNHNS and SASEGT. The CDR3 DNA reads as TGTGCCAGCAGTGAATGGTCCTCCTACGAGCAGTACTTC. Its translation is CASSEWSSYEQYF.